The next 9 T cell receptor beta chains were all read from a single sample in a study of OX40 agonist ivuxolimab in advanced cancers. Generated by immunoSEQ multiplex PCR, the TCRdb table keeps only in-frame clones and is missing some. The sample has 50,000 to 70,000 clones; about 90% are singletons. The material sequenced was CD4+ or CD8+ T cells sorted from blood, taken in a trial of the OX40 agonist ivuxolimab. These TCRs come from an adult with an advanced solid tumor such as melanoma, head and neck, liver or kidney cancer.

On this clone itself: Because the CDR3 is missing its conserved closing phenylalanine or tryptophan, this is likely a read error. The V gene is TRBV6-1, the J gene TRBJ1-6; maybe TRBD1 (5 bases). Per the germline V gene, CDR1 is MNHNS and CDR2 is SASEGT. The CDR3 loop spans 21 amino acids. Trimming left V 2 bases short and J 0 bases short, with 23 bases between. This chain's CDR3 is CASSERVLRRGLSSYNSPLHL. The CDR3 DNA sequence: TGTGCCAGCAGTGAACGGGTCTTGAGAAGGGGATTAAGCTCCTATAATTCACCCCTCCACCTT.

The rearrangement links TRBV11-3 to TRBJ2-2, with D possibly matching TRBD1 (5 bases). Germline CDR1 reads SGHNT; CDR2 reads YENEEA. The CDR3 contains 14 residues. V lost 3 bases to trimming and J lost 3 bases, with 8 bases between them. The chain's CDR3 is CASSFKGDTGELFF. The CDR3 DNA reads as TGTGCCAGCAGCTTTAAAGGGGACACCGGGGAGCTGTTTTTT.

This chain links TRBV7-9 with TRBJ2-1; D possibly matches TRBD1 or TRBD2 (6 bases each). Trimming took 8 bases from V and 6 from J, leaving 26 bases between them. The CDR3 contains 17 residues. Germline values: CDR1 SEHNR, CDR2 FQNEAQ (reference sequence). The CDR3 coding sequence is TGTGCCAGCGCTTCCCCAATTCTAGGGGGGCCAAGCAATGAGCAGTTCTTC. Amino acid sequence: CASASPILGGPSNEQFF. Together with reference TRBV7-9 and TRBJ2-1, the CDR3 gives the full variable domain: DTGVSQNPRHKITKRGQNVTFRCDPISEHNRLYWYRQTLGQGPEFLTYFQNEAQLEKSRLLSDRFSAERPKGSFSTLEIQRTEQGDSAMYLCASASPILGGPSNEQFFGPGTRLTVL.

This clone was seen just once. CDR3 DNA: TGTGCCAGCAGCCCCGACAGCGACACTGAAGCTTTCTTT. Protein product: CASSPDSDTEAFF. The chain carries TRBV7-3 and TRBJ1-1; TRBD1 might be the D (5 bases). V dropped 5 bases and J dropped 3 bases, with 10 bases sitting between them. The CDR3 loop spans 13 amino acids. The germline V gene encodes CDR1 SGHTA and CDR2 FQGTGA. Together with reference TRBV7-3 and TRBJ1-1, the CDR3 gives the full variable domain: GAGVSQTPSNKVTEKGKYVELRCDPISGHTALYWYRQSLGQGPEFLIYFQGTGAADDSGLPNDRFFAVRPEGSVSTLKIQRTERGDSAVYLCASSPDSDTEAFFGQGTRLTVV.

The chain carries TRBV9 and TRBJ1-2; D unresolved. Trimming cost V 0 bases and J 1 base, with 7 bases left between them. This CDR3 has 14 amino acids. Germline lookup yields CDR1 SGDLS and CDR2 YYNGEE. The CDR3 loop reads CASSVAQDNYGYTF. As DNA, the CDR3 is TGTGCCAGCAGCGTAGCACAAGATAACTATGGCTACACCTTC.

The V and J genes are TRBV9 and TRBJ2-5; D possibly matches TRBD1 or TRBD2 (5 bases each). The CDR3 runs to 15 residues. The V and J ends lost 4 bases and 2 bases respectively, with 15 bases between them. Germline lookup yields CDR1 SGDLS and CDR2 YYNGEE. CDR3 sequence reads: CASSPYSGGQETQYF. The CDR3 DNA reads TGTGCCAGCAGCCCCTATAGTGGGGGACAAGAGACCCAGTACTTC.

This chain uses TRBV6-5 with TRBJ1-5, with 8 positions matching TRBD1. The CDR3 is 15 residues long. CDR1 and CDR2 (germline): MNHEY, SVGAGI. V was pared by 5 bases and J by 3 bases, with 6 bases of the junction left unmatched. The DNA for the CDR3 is TGTGCCAGCAGTCCCCGGACAGGGAACAATCAGCCCCAGCATTTT. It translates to CASSPRTGNNQPQHF.

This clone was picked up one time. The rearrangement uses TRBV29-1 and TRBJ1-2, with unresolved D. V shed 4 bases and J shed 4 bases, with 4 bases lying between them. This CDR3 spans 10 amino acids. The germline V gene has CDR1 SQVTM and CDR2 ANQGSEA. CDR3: CSVVGYGYTF. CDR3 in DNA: TGCAGCGTTGTAGGCTATGGCTACACCTTC.

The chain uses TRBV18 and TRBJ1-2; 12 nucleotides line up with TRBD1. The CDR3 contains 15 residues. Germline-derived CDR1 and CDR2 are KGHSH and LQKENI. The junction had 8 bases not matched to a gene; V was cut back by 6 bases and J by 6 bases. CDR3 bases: TGTGCCAGCTCCCCTGGGACAGGGGGCTGGGATGGCTACACCTTC. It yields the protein CASSPGTGGWDGYTF.